A selection of T cell receptor beta chains follows, all from one sample in a study of blood T cell repertoires in COVID-19. TCRdb's copy holds only in-frame clones and misses some; the assay was immunoSEQ multiplex PCR. The sample yields 250,000 to 300,000 clones, roughly 86% seen once. Sequencing was done on a sample of PBMCs or T cells enriched from blood (not recorded which). The receptors were gathered from a woman aged 45-65 years who had been exposed to COVID-19. CDR3s include the opening cysteine and the closing phenylalanine or tryptophan. The order of the fields is J gene, D gene, clone size, V gene, CDR3 protein, CDR3 DNA. The D gene is left open where the match is weak. Clone size is shown for a subset of rows, as once, few, many or a class of expanded clone.

>TRBJ1-5|-|-|TRBV5-1
CASSYSTGANQPQHF
TGCGCCAGCAGCTATTCGACAGGAGCGAATCAGCCCCAGCATTTT
>TRBJ1-2|-|-|TRBV9
CASTQTVSNYGYTF
TGTGCCAGCACCCAAACTGTGTCTAACTATGGCTACACCTTC
>TRBJ2-7|TRBD1|-|TRBV7-2
CASSLAVDRVEQYF
TGTGCCAGCAGCTTAGCGGTGGACAGGGTCGAGCAGTACTTC
>TRBJ1-2|-|-|TRBV30
CAWAPGYNYGYTF
TGTGCCTGGGCCCCAGGGTACAACTATGGCTACACCTTC
>TRBJ1-3|-|-|TRBV27
CASSPLDSGNTIYF
TGTGCCAGCAGCCCATTAGACTCTGGAAACACCATATATTTT
>TRBJ1-3|-|-|TRBV25-1
CASSELYRAYLSGNTIYF
TGTGCCAGCAGTGAATTGTACAGGGCCTACCTCTCTGGAAACACCATATATTTT
>TRBJ1-1|TRBD1|-|TRBV11-2
CASSFSGGNTEAFF
TGTGCCAGCAGCTTCTCAGGGGGGAACACTGAAGCTTTCTTT
>TRBJ2-5|TRBD2|-|TRBV7-9
CASSFRRGVGETQYF
TGTGCCAGCAGCTTCCGTCGGGGGGTTGGGGAGACCCAGTACTTC
>TRBJ2-7|TRBD2|once|TRBV19
CASSGGLAPYEQYF
TGTGCCAGTAGTGGGGGACTAGCCCCCTACGAGCAGTACTTC
>TRBJ1-2|TRBD1|-|TRBV4-1
CASSQAGTGAEGYTF
TGCGCCAGCAGCCAAGCCGGGACAGGGGCGGAAGGCTACACCTTC
>TRBJ1-1|-|-|TRBV5-4
CASSWSGESGTEAFF
TGTGCCAGCAGCTGGTCGGGGGAATCGGGGACTGAAGCTTTCTTT
>TRBJ2-5|-|-|TRBV14
CASSPGDGETQYF
TGTGCCAGCAGCCCCGGGGATGGAGAGACCCAGTACTTC
>TRBJ1-4|TRBD1|-|TRBV2
CASAGQNNEKLFF
TGTGCCAGCGCGGGACAGAATAATGAAAAACTGTTTTTT
>TRBJ1-1|-|once|TRBV3-1/TRBV3-2
CASSQDKYSEAFF
TGTGCCAGCAGCCAAGATAAGTACTCTGAAGCTTTCTTT
>TRBJ2-5|-|few|TRBV20-1
CSASPTWLGGTQYF
TGCAGTGCTAGTCCAACCTGGCTAGGAGGGACCCAGTACTTC
>TRBJ1-6|-|-|TRBV2
CASSAEVNPSSYNSPLHF
TGTGCCAGCAGCGCGGAGGTTAACCCAAGCTCCTATAATTCACCCCTCCACTTT
>TRBJ1-5|-|-|TRBV19
CASSTRDNPVYSNQPQHF
TGTGCCAGTAGTACCCGGGACAACCCGGTTTATAGCAATCAGCCCCAGCATTTT
>TRBJ2-5|-|-|TRBV12-3/TRBV12-4
CASSLAGVETQYF
TGTGCCAGCAGTTTGGCCGGGGTCGAGACCCAGTACTTC
>TRBJ1-3|TRBD1|-|TRBV11-1
CASSLGTGGNTIYF
TGTGCCAGCAGCCTCGGGACAGGTGGAAACACCATATATTTT
>TRBJ2-7|TRBD2|-|TRBV5-6
CASSLGQRGGHEQYF
TGTGCCAGCAGCTTGGGACAGCGGGGGGGGCACGAGCAGTACTTC
>TRBJ2-2|TRBD1|-|TRBV19
CASSITSGGEGTGELFF
TGTGCCAGTAGTATCACCTCAGGGGGCGAGGGCACCGGGGAGCTGTTTTTT
>TRBJ1-2|-|-|TRBV11-2
CASSLDDKDYDYTF
TGTGCCAGCAGCTTAGACGACAAGGATTATGACTACACCTTC
>TRBJ2-7|TRBD1|-|TRBV3-1/TRBV3-2
CASSQEKGAGGSYEQYF
TGTGCCAGCAGCCAAGAAAAAGGGGCAGGGGGATCCTACGAGCAGTACTTC
>TRBJ1-2|TRBD1|-|TRBV19
CASSILDRDDYGYTF
TGTGCCAGTAGTATCCTGGACAGGGATGACTATGGCTACACCTTC
>TRBJ2-7|TRBD2|-|TRBV7-2
CASSLTAGVTYEQYF
TGTGCCAGCAGCTTAACGGCGGGGGTGACCTACGAGCAGTACTTC
>TRBJ1-5|TRBD1|-|TRBV2
CASSGQGSNQPQHF
TGTGCCAGCAGCGGACAGGGTAGCAATCAGCCCCAGCATTTT
>TRBJ1-1|-|-|TRBV28
CASRLIGGEAFF
TGTGCCAGCAGACTCATAGGGGGTGAAGCTTTCTTT
>TRBJ1-4|-|-|TRBV19
CASSLTGGPSTNEKLFF
TGTGCCAGTAGCCTAACGGGAGGGCCCTCAACTAATGAAAAACTGTTTTTT
>TRBJ1-4|TRBD1|-|TRBV5-1
CASSLTDRGREKLFF
TGCGCCAGCAGCCTGACGGACAGGGGGCGAGAAAAACTGTTTTTT
>TRBJ1-3|-|-|TRBV25-1
CASTPLGADSGNTIYF
TGTGCCAGCACCCCCTTGGGGGCCGACTCTGGAAACACCATATATTTT
>TRBJ2-1|TRBD2|-|TRBV28
CASSLPGLAGGEVQFF
TGTGCCAGCAGTTTGCCGGGACTAGCGGGGGGGGAGGTGCAGTTCTTC
>TRBJ2-1|-|-|TRBV6-5
CASSDLYNEQFF
TGTGCCAGCAGCGACTTGTACAATGAGCAGTTCTTC
>TRBJ2-5|-|-|TRBV3-1/TRBV3-2
CASSPLRGARETQYF
TGTGCCAGCAGCCCCCTTCGGGGGGCCCGAGAGACCCAGTACTTC
>TRBJ2-7|-|once|TRBV10-3
CAISARAGSSYEQYF
TGTGCCATCAGCGCCAGGGCCGGGAGTTCCTACGAGCAGTACTTC
>TRBJ2-1|-|-|TRBV2
CASMRGVSNEQFF
TGTGCCAGCATGCGCGGGGTCTCGAATGAGCAGTTCTTC
>TRBJ2-1|TRBD2|once|TRBV5-4
CASSGGTSGAYNEQFF
TGTGCCAGCAGCGGCGGGACTAGCGGGGCCTACAATGAGCAGTTCTTC
>TRBJ2-3|-|-|TRBV4-2
CASSQSRIGADTQYF
TGTGCCAGCAGCCAAAGTAGAATCGGGGCAGATACGCAGTATTTT
>TRBJ1-5|TRBD1|-|TRBV5-6
CASSLDRGRGNQPQHF
TGTGCCAGCAGCCTCGACAGGGGAAGGGGCAATCAGCCCCAGCATTTT
>TRBJ1-1|TRBD1|-|TRBV10-3
CAIRLERTGSFDTEAFF
TGTGCCATCAGATTAGAAAGGACAGGGAGTTTTGACACTGAAGCTTTCTTT
>TRBJ1-5|-|-|TRBV6-1
CASSEYPVDNQPQHF
TGTGCCAGCAGTGAGTACCCCGTAGACAATCAGCCCCAGCATTTT
>TRBJ2-7|TRBD2|-|TRBV2
CASRVAGTYEQYF
TGTGCCAGCAGGGTAGCGGGAACTTACGAGCAGTACTTC
>TRBJ2-5|TRBD2|once|TRBV28
CASSTSGGLAETQYF
TGTGCCAGCAGCACCAGCGGGGGCCTCGCAGAGACCCAGTACTTC
>TRBJ2-3|TRBD2|-|TRBV5-1
CASRETGLAGVTLNTDTQYF
TGCGCCAGCAGAGAGACGGGACTAGCGGGGGTCACGCTAAACACAGATACGCAGTATTTT
>TRBJ2-5|TRBD1|-|TRBV5-1
CASSLGPTGGMETQYF
TGCGCCAGCAGCTTGGGACCGACAGGGGGCATGGAGACCCAGTACTTC
>TRBJ2-2|-|few|TRBV18
CASSRQVDTGELFF
TGTGCCAGCTCACGACAGGTGGACACCGGGGAGCTGTTTTTT
>TRBJ2-7|-|once|TRBV28
CASSLAGENEQYF
TGTGCCAGCAGTTTAGCGGGTGAGAACGAGCAGTACTTC
>TRBJ1-3|TRBD1|-|TRBV19
CASSIGAGGPSGNTIYF
TGTGCCAGTAGTATTGGGGCAGGGGGACCCTCTGGAAACACCATATATTTT
>TRBJ1-2|-|-|TRBV19
CASSPLGGDWFYGYTF
TGTGCCAGTAGCCCCCTGGGGGGGGACTGGTTCTATGGCTACACCTTC
>TRBJ2-4|TRBD1|-|TRBV7-9
CASSLTGTGGVGAKNIQYF
TGTGCCAGCAGCTTAACCGGGACAGGGGGCGTAGGGGCCAAAAACATTCAGTACTTC
>TRBJ2-7|-|-|TRBV7-2
CASSLLIQASYEQYF
TGTGCCAGCAGCTTACTGATTCAGGCCTCCTACGAGCAGTACTTC
>TRBJ1-5|-|-|TRBV19
CASSIPGFNQPQHF
TGTGCCAGTAGTATACCAGGGTTCAATCAGCCCCAGCATTTT
>TRBJ2-3|TRBD1|-|TRBV18
CASSLRQGDTDTQYF
TGTGCCAGCTCACTACGACAGGGGGACACAGATACGCAGTATTTT
>TRBJ2-1|-|once|TRBV19
CASSMRTYNEQFF
TGTGCCAGTAGTATGAGGACCTACAATGAGCAGTTCTTC
>TRBJ2-7|TRBD2|-|TRBV28
CASSPPGAGFYEQYF
TGTGCCAGCTCCCCCCCGGGAGCGGGGTTCTACGAGCAGTACTTC
>TRBJ1-6|TRBD1|-|TRBV30
CATPGQGPSYNSPLHF
TGTGCCACTCCGGGACAGGGACCCTCCTATAATTCACCCCTCCACTTT
>TRBJ1-4|-|-|TRBV6-1
CASSDRDEKLFF
TGTGCCAGCAGTGACAGGGATGAAAAACTGTTTTTT
>TRBJ2-7|TRBD1|-|TRBV2
CASSSRTGYEQYF
TGTGCCAGCAGCTCTCGGACAGGGTACGAGCAGTACTTC